Sequencing of this T cell receptor (beta chain) was carried out in a study of T-cell reconstitution after alpha-beta-depleted transplantation in children. Unique molecular identifiers were incorporated into the prepared TCRbeta library. MiXCR, run by TCRdb on the PCR reads, gives a single entry per CDR3 protein. Here the sample spans fewer than 700,000 distinct CDR3 sequences, approximately 12% being singletons. Study outcomes and limitations: Hyperexpanded clones declined; after one year, newly produced T cells mostly supplied diversity.

This clonotype has only a few counts. As yet, its antigen is unknown. V lost 1 base and J lost 5, with 12 bases in between. The CDR3 is 14 amino acids. The chain uses TRBV12-3 or TRBV12-4 and TRBJ2-7; no definite D call. Source: PBMCs, mostly from graft donor cells, taken 360 days after TCRalphabeta/CD19-depleted stem cell transplant. This TCR came from a male patient younger than 18 who had a stem cell transplant for acute myeloid leukemia, so the T cells may come from the graft donor. The CDR3 DNA sequence: TGTGCCAGCAGTTTAGGGACCTCTTGGGACGAGCAGTACTTC. It specifies CASSLGTSWDEQYF.